These T cell receptor beta chains were read from a single sample in a study of monozygotic twins with cystic fibrosis. The data were produced by immunoSEQ multiplex PCR, yet TCRdb's version contains in-frame clones alone and is incomplete. This sample yields about 32,000 clones, of which more than 85% are seen a single time; roughly 0.89% belongs to the top ten. The specimen sequenced was blood. These receptors all stem from a girl aged 2 to 10 with cystic fibrosis. Both conserved end residues are part of each CDR3. A D gene is named only where the DNA matches it firmly. Not all rows give a size; the values are once, few, many and, for expanded clones, a class.

NA TRBJ2-1 TRBV29-1 NA TGCAGCGGGGCAAGCTCCTACAATGAGCAGTTCTTC CSGASSYNEQFF
few TRBJ2-1 TRBV30 NA TGTGCCTGGAGCCTCAGCCGTGAGCAGTTCTTC CAWSLSREQFF
NA TRBJ1-3 TRBV7-2 NA TGTGCCAGCAGCTTAGTAGATGACTCTGGAAACACCATATATTTT CASSLVDDSGNTIYF
NA TRBJ2-7 TRBV7-9 NA TGTGCCAGCAGCTACACGGGGGACGAGCAGTACTTC CASSYTGDEQYF
NA TRBJ1-4 TRBV6-5 NA TGTGCCAGCAGTTACACCCAGGGAAATGAAAAACTGTTTTTT CASSYTQGNEKLFF
NA TRBJ2-3 TRBV10-3 NA TGTGCCATCAGTGGAACCCCAGATACGCAGTATTTT CAISGTPDTQYF
NA TRBJ2-7 TRBV6-6 TRBD2 TGTGCCACCTTATCGACTAGCGGGAAATACGAGCAGTACTTC CATLSTSGKYEQYF
NA TRBJ2-1 TRBV5-1 TRBD1 TGCGCCAGCAGCTTCGGGGGAGACAGGGGCTACGACAATGAGCAGTTCTTC CASSFGGDRGYDNEQFF
NA TRBJ2-2 TRBV5-4 NA TGTGCCAGCAGCCCCCTCCCGGACACCGGGGAGCTGTTTTTT CASSPLPDTGELFF
NA TRBJ2-1 TRBV7-9 NA TGTGCCAGCAGCCCATTAAGACTATCCCCGACGGTGGAGCAGTTCTTC CASSPLRLSPTVEQFF
NA TRBJ2-5 TRBV5-4 TRBD2 TGTGCCAGCAGCTTGGATAGCGGGAGCCCGGAGACCCAGTACTTC CASSLDSGSPETQYF
NA TRBJ2-2 TRBV14 NA TGTGCCAGCAGCCGGGACCTGGGGAACACCGGGGAGCTGTTTTTT CASSRDLGNTGELFF
NA TRBJ2-3 TRBV29-1 TRBD2 TGCAGCGTTTCTACGTGGACTAGCGGGAGCACAGATACGCAGTATTTT CSVSTWTSGSTDTQYF
NA TRBJ1-2 TRBV9 NA TGTGCCAGCAGCGAGGGAACCGGGACGGACTATGGCTACACCTTC CASSEGTGTDYGYTF
NA TRBJ1-1 TRBV7-2 NA TGTGCCAGCAGCTTAGGAGTGGCGACTGAAGCTTTCTTT CASSLGVATEAFF
once TRBJ2-3 TRBV18 NA TGTGCCAGCTCACCAGTGTTAGCACAGGGATCAGCAGATACGCAGTATTTT CASSPVLAQGSADTQYF
NA TRBJ2-5 TRBV18 NA TGTGCCAGCTCACCGGAACCTCAAGAGACCCAGTACTTC CASSPEPQETQYF
NA TRBJ2-1 TRBV7-2 TRBD2 TGTGCCAGCAGCTTAGGGTCTAGCGGAAACAATGAGCAGTTCTTC CASSLGSSGNNEQFF
NA TRBJ1-4 TRBV19 TRBD1 TGTGCCAGTAGTCCCAGGACAGGGGCTAATGAAAAACTGTTTTTT CASSPRTGANEKLFF
NA TRBJ1-1 TRBV5-5 NA TGTGCCAGCAGCTTTGCAGGGGAGATGAACACTGAAGCTTTCTTT CASSFAGEMNTEAFF
NA TRBJ1-4 TRBV7-9 NA TGTGCCAGCAGCTTAGAGTTGGCCAATGAAAAACTGTTTTTT CASSLELANEKLFF
once TRBJ1-2 TRBV11-2 NA TGTGCCAGCAGCTCTCCGGGGGGGAATGGCTACACCTTC CASSSPGGNGYTF
NA TRBJ1-2 TRBV7-9 TRBD1 TGTGCCAGCAGCTTAGTTCCCGGGACAGGGCCACCCTATGGCTACACCTTC CASSLVPGTGPPYGYTF
once TRBJ1-1 TRBV13 NA TGTGCCAGCAGCTCCCCGGGAATGGGGACTGAAGCTTTCTTT CASSSPGMGTEAFF
NA TRBJ2-7 TRBV5-1 NA TGCGCCAGCAGCTTGAGACAGAGCTCCTACGAGCAGTACTTC CASSLRQSSYEQYF
NA TRBJ1-1 TRBV14 NA TGTGCCAGCAGCCAGGGTTTAGGGATAGAAGCTTTCTTT CASSQGLGIEAFF
NA TRBJ1-1 TRBV10-1 NA TGCGCCAGCAGCGCCCTAGGGACGGTGGCCACTGAAGCTTTCTTT CASSALGTVATEAFF
NA TRBJ2-7 TRBV5-5 NA TGTGCCAGCAGCTTAACTTATAGCTCCTACGAGCAGTACTTC CASSLTYSSYEQYF
NA TRBJ2-7 TRBV7-2 TRBD2 TGTGCCAGCAGCGTAGTAACTAGCGGGCCCTACGAGCAGTACTTC CASSVVTSGPYEQYF
NA TRBJ1-1 TRBV11-2 NA TGTGCCAGCAGCTGGATCGGGACGGCGGGGACTGAAGCTTTCTTT CASSWIGTAGTEAFF
NA TRBJ1-4 TRBV7-9 NA TGTGCCAGCAGCGTGGACAGCCAATATGAAAAACTGTTTTTT CASSVDSQYEKLFF
NA TRBJ2-3 TRBV6-6 NA TGTGCCAGCAGTTCCGCCTCCCCCACAGATACGCAGTATTTT CASSSASPTDTQYF
NA TRBJ1-2 TRBV7-2 NA TGTGCCAGCAGCCAGGACGGAGCTAACTATGGCTACACCTTC CASSQDGANYGYTF
NA TRBJ2-3 TRBV2 TRBD2 TGTGCCAGCAAGACTAGCGGGATCTTTTACAAGGATACGCAGTATTTT CASKTSGIFYKDTQYF
NA TRBJ1-5 TRBV27 NA TGTGCCAGCAGTTTCGAGGGGGACGATTATAGCAATCAGCCCCAGCATTTT CASSFEGDDYSNQPQHF
once TRBJ1-1 TRBV29-1 NA TGCAGCGTGGTACCGGACGGAGTTTTAGCCACTGAAGCTTTCTTT CSVVPDGVLATEAFF
NA TRBJ1-1 TRBV19 NA TGTGCCAGTAGTATAGGGATGGGGGTGACTGAAGCTTTCTTT CASSIGMGVTEAFF
NA TRBJ1-1 TRBV18 NA TGTGCCAGCTCACCCCCCGGGACGTTGAACACTGAAGCTTTCTTT CASSPPGTLNTEAFF
few TRBJ2-7 TRBV6-5 NA TGTGCCAGCAGTACACGGGGTACCGAGCAGTACTTC CASSTRGTEQYF
NA TRBJ2-3 TRBV2 NA TGTGCCAGCAGCCCACAGGGGAGGCTAAGCACAGATACGCAGTATTTT CASSPQGRLSTDTQYF
NA TRBJ2-1 TRBV25-1 TRBD2 TGTGCCAGCAGTGATGGTGGACTAGCGGGGGGCCGAGGGAATGAGCAGTTCTTC CASSDGGLAGGRGNEQFF
NA TRBJ2-3 TRBV13 NA TGTGCCAGCAGCATACGGACCGGCCGGGATACGCAGTATTTT CASSIRTGRDTQYF
NA TRBJ1-2 TRBV10-3 TRBD1 TGTGCCATCAGAGCAAACGGGACAGTCAATCGTTCTAACTATGGCTACACCTTC CAIRANGTVNRSNYGYTF
NA TRBJ1-2 TRBV30 TRBD1 TGTGCCTGGAGTGGGGACAGCAACTATGGCTACACCTTC CAWSGDSNYGYTF
NA TRBJ2-7 TRBV7-2 NA TGTGCCAGGAGAGAACAGGGCCTCCAGCACGAGCAGTACTTC CARREQGLQHEQYF
NA TRBJ1-4 TRBV5-6 NA TGTGCCAGCAGCTGGGGGAGAACTAATGAAAAACTGTTTTTT CASSWGRTNEKLFF
NA TRBJ2-2 TRBV4-3 NA TGCGCCAGCAGCCAAGGTCGGGGTGTAAGGACCGGGGAGCTGTTTTTT CASSQGRGVRTGELFF
NA TRBJ2-1 TRBV30 NA TGTGCCTCTTCACCGGGATATACGAGCTCCTACAATGAGCAGTTCTTC CASSPGYTSSYNEQFF
few TRBJ2-2 TRBV5-1 NA TGCGCCAGCACCCAGCTACAGAACACCGGGGAGCTGTTTTTT CASTQLQNTGELFF
NA TRBJ2-5 TRBV15 NA TGTGCCACCAGCCCTGTTGGGCTGCTGGAGACCCAGTACTTC CATSPVGLLETQYF
NA TRBJ1-2 TRBV4-1 TRBD1 TGCGCCAGCAGCCAACTCCTTGGACAGGGTATAGTAGGCTACACCTTC CASSQLLGQGIVGYTF